Here is one T cell receptor beta chain with its context. Its binding antigen is unknown. There are no base qualities to consult, and no much larger clone falls within one base. The library was made by 5' RACE. The sequencer was an Illumina HiSeq 2000. A universal primer binding site was added through template switching, and the final cDNA carried a unique molecular identifier so that TCR cDNA molecules could be counted accurately. Specific primers in the conserved constant-segment region were used to synthesize first-strand cDNA for the TCR alpha and beta chains. To control for contamination, every cDNA library was double barcoded, receiving both a SMART-Mk sample barcode and Illumina barcodes. TruSeq adapter sequences and Illumina sample barcodes were added in two successive PCR steps. The TCR alpha and beta cDNA libraries were sequenced on the Illumina HiSeq platform using custom primers. In the original analysis: MiGEC was used to process raw reads and extract unique molecular identifiers, and MiXCR was used to find CDR3 positions. For each individual, recombination models were inferred using an EM algorithm with the repgenHMM and IGoR tools. The analysis of shared clonotypes was done with the tcR package in R, with sharing normalized by the product of cloneset sizes. To study raw recombination free of thymic and clonal selection effects, out-of-frame nonproductive sequences were analyzed. Using fastp trimming at Q25 and MiXCR clonotype assembly, TCRdb reanalyzed the public sequencing data and kept in-frame beta chains. Records with the same CDR3 protein are collapsed into one entry carrying the most frequent genes and DNA. The V and J calls reflect TCRdb's pipeline rather than the authors' work. This sample comprises around 1.7 million distinct CDR3 sequences, around 33% of them detected only once. 0.25% to 0.3% of the sample rests with the top ten.

Every donor in the study was a healthy Caucasian. This record belongs to a study of identical twins (dated by TCRdb to 2016 to 2017). At the level of the whole study: TCR alpha and beta repertoires from monozygotic twins, unrelated adults of various ages and cord blood were deep-sequenced to test whether fetal clonotypes persist. Replicate twin experiments were performed at different times using different library preparation protocols to rule out contamination. The paper's findings and limits, for the study overall: Out-of-frame TCR alpha sequences shared between twins showed an excess of low generation-probability sequences compared with coincidental sharing between unrelated individuals. Conclusions relied on cross-sectional statistical analysis, since the same donors could not be followed over many years. Invariant T cells such as MAIT and iNKT could partly confound zero-insertion analyses, though diverse VJ usage argued against this for most clonotypes. In beta out-of-frame sequences, excess twin sharing was weaker, because having fewer shared sequences lowered the signal-to-noise ratio. Out-of-frame TCR alpha sharing in monozygotic twins was systematically underestimated by recombination models, whereas sharing between unrelated individuals was in agreement with the recombination models. Fewer insertions were carried by abundant cord blood beta clonotypes, a similar but weaker trend appeared in young adult naive repertoires, and no such trend appeared in memory repertoires.

The trim is 7 bases for V and 2 bases for J, with a gap of 9 bases between the germline ends. The CDR3 sequence holds 12 residues, the cysteine and phenylalanine included. Here the CDR3 DNA is all that survives: 36 bases in frame from base 1. Based on the germline V gene, the CDR1 and CDR2 sequences are SNHLY and FYNNEI. The V and J genes are TRBV2 and TRBJ2-7; the D gene is unclear. Sequencing used cord blood. The TCR originated in a newborn girl in good health. The CDR3 loop reads CASTIRTYEQYF. The nucleotide sequence is given as TGTGCCAGCACAATCAGAACCTACGAGCAGTACTTC.